This T cell receptor beta chain was profiled in a study of T cells expressing NK-cell markers. TCRdb reworked the 5' RACE reads into one entry per CDR3 protein, no DNA. The sample data list some 300,000 distinct CDR3 sequences. CDR3 length: 16 residues. Per germline, CDR1 DFQATT and CDR2 SNEGSKA (reference sequence). This clonotype originated in a young man in good health. The sample was blood T cells: a sorted CD56 or NKG2C T cell subset, CD4+ or CD8+ T cells, or bulk PBMC T cells (not recorded which). The chain uses TRBV20-1 and TRBJ1-5. CDR3 loop: CSASGSNMEGNQPQHF.